Presented here are 16 T cell receptor beta chains from one specimen sequenced in a study of PD-L1 blockade in urothelial cancer (dated by TCRdb to the late 2010s). Reading the label with the study, this specimen's time point is: peripheral blood 6 weeks after treatment start. The library was made by the immunoSEQ multiplex PCR assay. Imported from immuneACCESS, the table was reduced by TCRdb to in-frame sequences with V and J called. These copies leave out some clones; in studies compared against another copy, an unresolved V gene accounts for under half, and the cause of the remainder is not known. The sample table contains about 130,000 clones; only one count was recorded for 86% of them. The ten biggest clones cover 2.4% of the sample. The material sequenced was PBMCs, taken around atezolizumab (anti-PD-L1) treatment. The receptors stem from a man in his fifties or sixties with urothelial cancer.

V usage is TRBV5-1 and J usage is TRBJ2-1; 10 bases align to TRBD1. The V and J ends lost 4 bases and 3 bases, in that order; junction bases with no gene match: 7. The CDR3 runs to 16 residues. Germline CDR1 reads SGHRS; CDR2 reads YFSETQ. The DNA for the CDR3 is TGCGCCAGCAGCGGCCCCGGGACAGGGGTCTACAATGAGCAGTTCTTC. This translates into CASSGPGTGVYNEQFF.

The genes are TRBV5-5 and TRBJ2-1, with D possibly matching TRBD1 (7 bases). The V end was cut by 0 bases, the J end by 7 bases, with 11 bases between. CDR3 length equals 14 residues. CDR1 SGHKS and CDR2 YYEKEE come from the germline V gene (reference sequence). The CDR3 reads CASSLVAGGNEQFF. The CDR3 DNA reads as TGTGCCAGCAGCTTGGTGGCAGGGGGGAATGAGCAGTTCTTC. Together with reference TRBV5-5 and TRBJ2-1, the CDR3 gives the full variable domain: DAGVTQSPTHLIKTRGQQVTLRCSPISGHKSVSWYQQVLGQGPQFIFQYYEKEERGRGNFPDRFSARQFPNYSSELNVNALLLGDSALYLCASSLVAGGNEQFFGPGTRLTVL.

The chain carries TRBV2 and TRBJ1-1; D ambiguous. Germline V CDR1 and CDR2: SNHLY, FYNNEI. Trimming took off 10 bases at V and 1 base at J, with 4 bases between the two ends. This CDR3 has 10 residues. As DNA, the CDR3 is TGTGCCACCGGGAACACTGAAGCTTTCTTT. It codes for CATGNTEAFF.

This clone has only one observation. The V gene is TRBV6-6, the J gene TRBJ2-7; 10 nucleotides match TRBD2. This CDR3 spans 14 amino acids. Germline assignment: CDR1 MNHNY and CDR2 SVGAGI (reference sequence). J was trimmed by 2 bases and V by 3 bases; bases with no gene match: 1. CDR3 sequence (DNA): TGTGCCAGCAGTTATGGGACTAGCGCCTACGAGCAGTACTTC. Translated, it gives CASSYGTSAYEQYF.

V usage is TRBV6-4 and J usage is TRBJ2-1, with 10 bases matching TRBD2. The V gene's germline CDR1 is MRHNA and CDR2 SNTAGT. There are 13 residues in the CDR3. Trimming at V came to 5 bases and at J to 13 bases, leaving 8 bases not matched to a gene. In DNA, the CDR3 is TGTGCCAGCAGTACGCAAGCGGGAGGGCCCCAGTTCTTC. Translated, it gives CASSTQAGGPQFF.

The V and J genes are TRBV28 and TRBJ1-5; the match to TRBD1 covers 8 bases. This CDR3 comprises 13 residues. Per germline, CDR1 MDHEN and CDR2 SYDVKM. V lost 6 bases to trimming and J lost 5 bases; unmatched junction nucleotides: 3. CDR3 bases: TGTGCCAGCAGGGGACAGGAGTATCAGCCCCAGCATTTT. Its protein product is CASRGQEYQPQHF.

The rearrangement uses TRBV7-9 and TRBJ1-5; 7 bases are shared with TRBD1. Germline values: CDR1 SEHNR, CDR2 FQNEAQ (reference sequence). CDR3 length: 18 amino acids. Trimming removed 8 bases from V and 1 base from J; junction bases left unmatched: 17. The CDR3 DNA reads as TGTGCCAGCCAACTGGTCCGGAGGGGGCAGGGAAGCAATCAGCCCCAGCATTTT. Amino acid sequence: CASQLVRRGQGSNQPQHF.

The V call is TRBV6-1, the J call TRBJ2-7; perhaps TRBD2 as D (5 bases). Trimming removed 6 bases at V and 2 bases at J, with 11 bases between. This CDR3 has 13 amino acids. CDR1 and CDR2 (germline): MNHNS, SASEGT. CDR3 protein: CASSVGAAYEQYF. In DNA, the CDR3 is TGTGCCAGCAGCGTTGGAGCGGCCTACGAGCAGTACTTC.

This chain connects TRBV11-3 to TRBJ2-2, with D unclear. The germline gives CDR1 SGHNT, CDR2 YENEEA. V dropped 5 bases and J dropped 8 bases, with 12 bases sitting between them. This CDR3 has 13 residues. The CDR3 DNA sequence: TGTGCCAGCAGCACCCCCCCGAGGGGGGAGCTGTTTTTT. It translates to CASSTPPRGELFF.

CDR3 region: CASSLQGTNYNSPLHF. The CDR3 nucleotides are TGTGCCAGCAGTTTACAGGGGACGAACTATAATTCACCCCTCCACTTT. The J gene is TRBJ1-6, the V gene TRBV6-5, with TRBD1 identical over 7 bases. This CDR3 has 16 amino acids. V dropped 4 bases and J dropped 3; count of bases not matched to a gene: 6. Germline V gene lookup returns CDR1 MNHEY and CDR2 SVGAGI.

The chain carries TRBV10-3 and TRBJ2-1, with 10 nucleotides matching TRBD2. Germline V gene data show CDR1 as ENHRY and CDR2 as SYGVKD. The CDR3 is made up of 16 amino acids. The ends lost 4 bases at V and 8 bases at J; junction bases unmatched: 11. The CDR3 bases are TGTGCCATCAGTGGCGGTGATAGCGGGGGGATGGATGAGCAGTTCTTC. Translation gives CAISGGDSGGMDEQFF.

V gene TRBV29-1 combines with J gene TRBJ2-1; D possibly corresponds to TRBD1 (6 bases). This CDR3 comprises 12 residues. V lost 8 bases and J lost 2, with 10 bases in between. Looked up from germline, CDR1 is SQVTM and CDR2 is ANQGSEA. The CDR3 here is CSSGDPYNEQFF. As DNA, the CDR3 is TGCAGCTCAGGGGATCCCTACAATGAGCAGTTCTTC.

This sequence joins TRBV6-5 and TRBJ2-7; no clear D gene. V was trimmed by 5 bases and J by 7 bases, leaving 12 bases between them. Germline V gene sequence: CDR1 MNHEY, CDR2 SVGAGI. CDR3 length: 12 residues. CDR3 in amino acids: CASSPSGLEQYF. The CDR3 nucleotides read TGTGCCAGCAGTCCTTCCGGGTTGGAGCAGTACTTC.

The rearrangement joins TRBV28 to TRBJ1-2; 8 nucleotides line up with TRBD1. Germline CDR1 MDHEN, CDR2 SYDVKM. V lost 4 bases to trimming and J lost 4 bases; unmatched junction nucleotides: 2. The CDR3 runs to 13 residues. CDR3 DNA: TGTGCCAGCAGTTGGACAGGGTTCTATGGCTACACCTTC. It specifies CASSWTGFYGYTF.

The count of this clone is one. The rearrangement joins TRBV23-1 to TRBJ2-7, with TRBD1 identical over 10 bases. TRBV23-1 is known as an ORF, though its function is uncertain. This CDR3 comprises 17 residues. Unmatched junction bases numbered 10, after V lost 2 bases and J lost 3 bases. The CDR3 region is CASSQDRGGQGRYEQYF. The CDR3 DNA is TGCGCCAGCAGTCAAGATAGAGGGGGACAGGGGCGCTACGAGCAGTACTTC.

This chain links TRBV6-1 with TRBJ2-7, with D tentatively TRBD2 (6 bases). The CDR3 has 15 residues. V was pared by 7 bases and J by 3 bases, with 19 bases between. In germline, CDR1 is MNHNS, CDR2 SASEGT. The CDR3 DNA reads as TGTGCCAGCACCCCCGGAGGCGGAGGGAACTACGAGCAGTACTTC. It specifies CASTPGGGGNYEQYF.